Each of the 29 T cell receptor beta chains below was sequenced from the same sample in a study of blood T cell repertoires in COVID-19. Produced via immunoSEQ multiplex PCR; TCRdb's table is partial and in-frame only. This table has over 100,000 clones, approximately 78% appearing once. Sequencing was carried out using peripheral blood. All receptors derive from a man aged 60 to 69 with active or convalescent COVID-19.

The rearrangement joins TRBV18 to TRBJ2-1, with 9 bases lining up with TRBD2. The J segment lost 5 bases and the V segment lost 6 bases, leaving 5 bases of the junction unmatched. CDR3 length equals 14 residues. Looked up from germline, CDR1 is KGHSH and CDR2 is LQKENI. The CDR3 region has the DNA TGTGCCAGCTCCCCCCTAGCGGGGAACAATGAGCAGTTCTTC. It specifies CASSPLAGNNEQFF.

The chain employs TRBV7-2 and TRBJ1-5; possibly TRBD1 for D (6 bases). The CDR3 spans 15 residues. CDR1 and CDR2 from the germline V gene are SGHTA and FQGNSA. Deletions cut 5 bases from V and 6 bases from J, with 17 bases between. The CDR3: CASSHGGQGRQPQHF. CDR3 DNA sequence: TGTGCCAGCAGCCACGGCGGGCAGGGGCGTCAGCCCCAGCATTTT.

This chain joins TRBV5-1 and TRBJ1-1; the D is unclear. The CDR3 extends over 14 amino acids. The V gene lost 0 bases and the J gene lost 1 base, with 7 bases spanning the gap. Germline lookup yields CDR1 SGHRS and CDR2 YFSETQ. The CDR3 protein is CASSLDVSNTEAFF. The CDR3 DNA reads TGCGCCAGCAGCTTGGATGTCTCGAACACTGAAGCTTTCTTT.

Here the CDR3 DNA reads TGTGCCAGCAGTTCTAGCGGGAACCCCAGCAATGAGCAGTTCTTC. Its protein is CASSSSGNPSNEQFF. The chain joins TRBV2 to TRBJ2-1; 9 positions match TRBD2. Germline V gene lookup returns CDR1 SNHLY and CDR2 FYNNEI. This CDR3 region has 15 residues. The junction had 8 bases not matched to a gene; V was cut back by 5 bases and J by 6 bases. The whole variable domain, filled in from reference TRBV2 and TRBJ2-1, reads EPEVTQTPSHQVTQMGQEVILRCVPISNHLYFYWYRQILGQKVEFLVSFYNNEISEKSEIFDDQFSVERPDGSNFTLKIRSTKLEDSAMYFCASSSSGNPSNEQFFGPGTRLTVL.

This chain uses TRBV6-5 with TRBJ2-1, with D perhaps matching TRBD2 (6 bases). The V and J ends lost 6 bases and 7 bases respectively, with 16 bases between them. This CDR3 region has 14 residues. The germline V gene has CDR1 MNHEY and CDR2 SVGAGI. The CDR3 here is CASSAFGGRNEQFF. CDR3 nucleotides: TGTGCCAGCAGCGCTTTTGGGGGGAGGAATGAGCAGTTCTTC.

V usage is TRBV28 and J usage is TRBJ2-1; 9 bases map to TRBD1. The CDR3 consists of 16 residues. V lost 6 bases to trimming and J lost 6 bases; unmatched junction nucleotides: 12. Germline V gene sequence: CDR1 MDHEN, CDR2 SYDVKM. The CDR3 DNA is TGTGCCAGCAGATTTCTCCCGGGACAGGGAATCAATGAGCAGTTCTTC. Translation: CASRFLPGQGINEQFF.

This clone has only a few counts. CDR3 DNA: TGTGCCAGCAGGCCGGCAGGCGACTATGGCTACACCTTC. Translation gives CASRPAGDYGYTF. This rearrangement joins TRBV28 to TRBJ1-2, with D unclear. The germline CDR1 and CDR2 sequences are MDHEN and SYDVKM. The CDR3 runs 13 residues. The ends were cut back, 6 bases at V and 3 bases at J, with 11 bases in the middle.

This clone was recorded once. The chain links TRBV19 to TRBJ2-1; 9 nucleotides match TRBD2. The germline gives CDR1 LNHDA, CDR2 SQIVND (reference sequence). CDR3 size: 15 residues. The junction had 2 bases not matched to a gene; V was cut back by 4 bases and J by 1 base. Here the CDR3 reads CASSKSGRSYNEQFF. CDR3 bases: TGTGCCAGTAGTAAAAGCGGGAGGTCCTACAATGAGCAGTTCTTC.

This clone was observed a few times. The V gene is TRBV7-9, the J gene TRBJ1-3; TRBD1 might be the D (6 bases). Germline CDR1 and CDR2: SEHNR and FQNEAQ (reference sequence). Trimming cost V 7 bases and J 3 bases, with 13 bases left between them. CDR3 length equals 14 residues. In DNA, the CDR3 is TGTGCCAGCACACGGGGGGGCCTTGGAAACACCATATATTTT. Amino acids: CASTRGGLGNTIYF. The complete variable domain, with remaining parts taken from reference TRBV7-9 and TRBJ1-3, reads DTGVSQNPRHKITKRGQNVTFRCDPISEHNRLYWYRQTLGQGPEFLTYFQNEAQLEKSRLLSDRFSAERPKGSFSTLEIQRTEQGDSAMYLCASTRGGLGNTIYFGEGSWLTVV.

This clone was counted a single time. The chain employs TRBV12-3 or TRBV12-4 and TRBJ2-3; D gene uncertain. The CDR3 covers 13 residues. V was clipped by 1 base and J by 5 bases, with 7 bases between them. CDR3 nucleotide sequence: TGTGCCAGCAGTTTAGGGCCCAAAGATACGCAGTATTTT. Amino acids: CASSLGPKDTQYF.

The chain has TRBV14 and TRBJ2-5; D possibly corresponds to TRBD1 (6 bases). V was pared by 4 bases and J by 2 bases, with 17 bases between. Germline V lookup: CDR1 SGHDN, CDR2 FVKESK. The CDR3 is 16 amino acids. CDR3 DNA: TGTGCCAGCAGCCGAGGACCGGACAGCATTCAAGAGACCCAGTACTTC. Translating it yields CASSRGPDSIQETQYF.

To note about this clone: Other DNA sequences from this sample encode an identical CDR3 as well. This chain joins TRBV5-1 and TRBJ2-1; 11 nucleotides line up with TRBD1. V lost 7 bases to trimming and J lost 6 bases; unmatched junction nucleotides: 6. This CDR3 has 14 amino acids. The germline CDR1 and CDR2 sequences are SGHRS and YFSETQ. In DNA form, the CDR3 reads TGCGCCAGCCGTACCGGGACAGGGGGCAATGAGCAGTTCTTC. Its translation: CASRTGTGGNEQFF.

The CDR3 sequence is CASSMRGTNPYNEQFF. The CDR3 nucleotides are TGTGCCAGTAGTATGCGCGGGACCAACCCGTACAATGAGCAGTTCTTC. The chain combines TRBV19 with TRBJ2-1; a weak D match, TRBD2 (6 bases). Germline lookup yields CDR1 LNHDA and CDR2 SQIVND (reference sequence). CDR3 length: 16 amino acids. V was pared by 3 bases and J by 4 bases, with 16 bases between.

The chain uses TRBV19 and TRBJ1-2; D possibly corresponds to TRBD1 (6 bases). Germline loops: CDR1 LNHDA, CDR2 SQIVND (reference sequence). V was pared by 3 bases and J by 4 bases, with 15 bases between. The length of the CDR3 is 15 residues. The CDR3 reads CASSISFGRGYGYTF. The CDR3 DNA is TGTGCCAGTAGTATTAGTTTCGGCAGGGGCTATGGCTACACCTTC.

The chain is built from TRBV2 and TRBJ2-5; perhaps TRBD1 as D (5 bases). Germline V gene data show CDR1 as SNHLY and CDR2 as FYNNEI. This CDR3 has 11 residues. V was clipped by 7 bases and J by 5 bases, with 8 bases between them. CDR3 region: CASTSGETQYF. For the CDR3, the DNA is TGTGCCAGCACCTCAGGGGAGACCCAGTACTTC. Together with reference TRBV2 and TRBJ2-5, the CDR3 gives the full variable domain: EPEVTQTPSHQVTQMGQEVILRCVPISNHLYFYWYRQILGQKVEFLVSFYNNEISEKSEIFDDQFSVERPDGSNFTLKIRSTKLEDSAMYFCASTSGETQYFGPGTRLLVL.

The rearrangement links TRBV3-1 (or the pseudogene TRBV3-2) to TRBJ2-7; 8 bases are shared with TRBD1. The CDR3 contains 13 residues. Germline V gives CDR1 LGHDT, CDR2 YNNKEL (reference sequence). J gave up 7 bases and V 3 bases, and 5 bases lay outside the gene matches. The CDR3: CASSQTGTGEQYF. CDR3 bases: TGTGCCAGCAGCCAGACCGGGACAGGTGAGCAGTACTTC.

This chain connects TRBV5-1 to TRBJ2-7; 8 bases agree with TRBD1. The CDR3 has 13 amino acids. The V gene's germline CDR1 is SGHRS and CDR2 YFSETQ. V lost 4 bases to trimming and J lost 2 bases; unmatched junction nucleotides: 2. The CDR3 DNA reads TGCGCCAGCAGCCAGACAGGGGCCTACGAGCAGTACTTC. Its translation: CASSQTGAYEQYF.

The rearrangement joins TRBV19 to TRBJ1-1; a possible D gene is TRBD1 (6 bases). Germline assignment: CDR1 LNHDA and CDR2 SQIVND (reference sequence). This CDR3 comprises 15 residues. V was trimmed by 3 bases and J by 1 base, leaving 12 bases between them. CDR3 DNA: TGTGCCAGTAGTATGGACAGATTTACGAACACTGAAGCTTTCTTT. Translating it yields CASSMDRFTNTEAFF.

V gene TRBV2 combines with J gene TRBJ2-6; D unclear. V lost 4 bases, J lost 0 bases, and 7 bases lay in between. Germline CDR1 SNHLY, CDR2 FYNNEI. The CDR3 is 15 residues long. The CDR3 region has the DNA TGTGCCAGCAGTGTTCACGGCTCTGGGGCCAACGTCCTGACTTTC. It yields the protein CASSVHGSGANVLTF.

The CDR3 region has the DNA TGCGCCAGCAGCGTCACTAGCGTTTACTCCTACAATGAGCAGTTCTTC. Translating it yields CASSVTSVYSYNEQFF. The genes are TRBV5-1 and TRBJ2-1; 7 bases are a match to TRBD2. J gave up 0 bases and V 4 bases, and 7 bases lay outside the gene matches. There are 16 residues in the CDR3. Germline CDR1 SGHRS, CDR2 YFSETQ.

Notes on this clone: The sample has other DNA sequences that encode this CDR3 too. J is TRBJ1-4 and V is TRBV28; D perhaps matches TRBD1 (5 bases). Trimming left V 6 bases short and J 4 bases short, with 12 bases between. This CDR3 is 14 amino acids long. The germline V gene encodes CDR1 MDHEN and CDR2 SYDVKM. The CDR3 sequence: CASSRAQGNEKLFF. As DNA, the CDR3 is TGTGCCAGCAGCCGGGCCCAGGGTAATGAAAAACTGTTTTTT.

The rearrangement uses TRBV7-2 and TRBJ1-1; 9 bases match TRBD1. Per the germline V gene, CDR1 is SGHTA and CDR2 is FQGNSA. The CDR3 loop spans 14 amino acids. V was pared by 4 bases and J by 8 bases, with 8 bases of the junction left unmatched. CDR3 sequence (DNA): TGTGCCAGCAGCTCCTCCGGGACAGGGAGGGAAGCTTTCTTT. Protein product: CASSSSGTGREAFF.

This sequence joins TRBV4-3 and TRBJ1-5; possibly TRBD1 for D (6 bases). V was shortened by 1 base and J by 6 bases, with 13 bases between the two germline ends. The CDR3 is made up of 15 amino acids. CDR1 and CDR2 from the germline V gene are LGHNA and YSLEER. CDR3 DNA: TGCGCCAGCAGCCAAGTAACTGGGGGCGGTCAGCCCCAGCATTTT. Translating gives CASSQVTGGGQPQHF.

This clone was counted once. This chain joins TRBV6-5 and TRBJ1-1, with D unclear. The CDR3 is 14 residues long. V was trimmed by 2 bases and J by 5 bases, leaving 12 bases between them. Germline CDR1 MNHEY, CDR2 SVGAGI. This CDR3 reads CASSYAGGITEAFF. Written as DNA, the CDR3 is TGTGCCAGCAGTTACGCGGGAGGTATAACTGAAGCTTTCTTT.

This clone was counted a few times. The chain uses TRBV7-8 and TRBJ1-6, with D perhaps TRBD1 (5 bases). V was trimmed by 6 bases and J by 7 bases, leaving 16 bases between them. CDR3 length: 15 amino acids. The germline V gene has CDR1 SGHVS and CDR2 FQNEAQ. The DNA for the CDR3 is TGTGCCAGCAGTGAAAAGGGGAGGGTCAATTCACCCCTCCACTTT. It is translated as CASSEKGRVNSPLHF.

CDR3 in DNA: TGCGCCAGCAGCCTCGGACAGGGGCAAATAGAGACCCAGTACTTC. It yields the protein CASSLGQGQIETQYF. The chain recombines TRBV4-1 with TRBJ2-5, with 9 positions matching TRBD1. Germline V gives CDR1 MGHRA, CDR2 YSYEKL. The CDR3 length is 15 residues. The V segment lost 4 bases and the J segment 4 bases; nucleotides outside the gene matches: 7.

The chain's CDR3 is CASVAGPGNTIYF. Written as DNA, the CDR3 is TGTGCCAGCGTCGCGGGGCCAGGAAACACCATATATTTT. The V call is TRBV6-5, the J call TRBJ1-3; D may be TRBD1 (5 bases). Trimming took off 8 bases at V and 4 bases at J, with 12 bases between the two ends. The CDR3 has 13 amino acids. Germline CDR1 is MNHEY and CDR2 is SVGAGI.

In nucleotides, the CDR3 is TGTGCCACCGACAGGGGGGAATATAGCAATCAGCCCCAGCATTTT. Amino acid sequence: CATDRGEYSNQPQHF. The chain links TRBV6-5 to TRBJ1-5; 9 nucleotides match TRBD1. Germline CDR1 and CDR2: MNHEY and SVGAGI. V dropped 10 bases and J dropped 0; count of bases not matched to a gene: 7. This CDR3 contains 15 residues.

The rearrangement links TRBV27 to TRBJ1-1; 8 bases line up with TRBD1. This CDR3 is built from 15 residues. V dropped 2 bases and J dropped 4; count of bases not matched to a gene: 6. Germline-derived CDR1 and CDR2 are MNHEY and SMNVEV (reference sequence). The CDR3 protein is CASSLAGGRGTEAFF. CDR3 sequence (DNA): TGTGCCAGCAGTTTAGCAGGGGGCCGGGGCACTGAAGCTTTCTTT.